Each of the 11 T cell receptor beta chains below was sequenced from the same sample in a study of shared clonotypes between healthy human individuals (dated by TCRdb to the early 2020s). Libraries were made using the immunoSEQ multiplex PCR assay. This is the immuneACCESS table as TCRdb keeps it, with only in-frame sequences that have V and J called. A part of the clones is gone; compared with another copy, unresolved V genes explain less than half, and the rest is unexplained. Counted in this sample were some 1,600,000 clones; about 98% of them appeared once. The top ten constitute about 0.42% of the sample. Sequences were obtained from naive CD4+ T cells sorted from blood. The intended sense of this specimen's cell subset or site label: CD45RA+ positively selected. The receptors stem from a man aged 30 to 45 in good health.

The rearrangement uses TRBV6-7 and TRBJ1-4; tentative D call: TRBD1 (5 bases). TRBV6-7 is assigned to the ORF class and has an uncertain function. V dropped 0 bases and J dropped 3 bases, with 14 bases sitting between them. The CDR3 length is 17 residues. The CDR3: CASSYSSPRVANEKLFF. CDR3 DNA: TGTGCCAGCAGTTACTCCTCACCCAGGGTGGCTAATGAAAAACTGTTTTTT.

The chain uses TRBV18 and TRBJ1-5; 7 bases fit TRBD1. The J segment lost 7 bases and the V segment lost 8 bases, leaving 11 bases of the junction unmatched. Per germline, CDR1 KGHSH and CDR2 LQKENI. This CDR3 has 14 residues. The chain's CDR3 is CASTQTGLDQPQHF. DNA for the CDR3: TGTGCCAGCACCCAGACAGGGTTGGACCAGCCCCAGCATTTT.

V is TRBV4-1 and J is TRBJ2-3; 9 bases map to TRBD2. The CDR3 runs to 19 residues. The ends lost 4 bases at V and 5 bases at J; junction bases unmatched: 19. Germline CDR1 MGHRA, CDR2 YSYEKL. CDR3 DNA sequence: TGCGCCAGCAGCCGCGACCCTGCCCTAGCGGGAACGGTGGGAGATACGCAGTATTTT. Translation gives CASSRDPALAGTVGDTQYF.

The genes are TRBV11-1 and TRBJ2-7; possible D gene TRBD1, 5 bases. Trimming removed 5 bases at V and 4 bases at J, with 18 bases between. CDR1 SGHAT and CDR2 FQDESV come from the germline V gene (reference sequence). This CDR3 has 15 amino acids. This chain's CDR3 is CASSPVGRDGYEQYF. The DNA for the CDR3 is TGTGCCAGCAGCCCGGTGGGGCGCGATGGGTACGAGCAGTACTTC.

The chain joins TRBV12-5 to TRBJ1-1; TRBD1 might be the D (5 bases). CDR3 length equals 14 residues. Germline CDR1 and CDR2: LGHNT and FRNRAP. The V end lost 4 bases, the J end lost 4 bases, and 13 bases lay between the germline ends. The CDR3 nucleotides read TGTGCTAGTGGTTATGGTTTTCAGGGCACTGAAGCTTTCTTT. Protein product: CASGYGFQGTEAFF.

This chain connects TRBV9 to TRBJ2-6; D possibly corresponds to TRBD1 (5 bases). Germline V gene lookup returns CDR1 SGDLS and CDR2 YYNGEE. Between the trimmed V and J ends, which lost 4 bases and 2 bases, there was a span of 10 bases. This CDR3 has 15 residues. The CDR3 nucleotides read TGTGCCAGCAGCCCCTGGGGCCCTGGGGCCAACGTCCTGACTTTC. It specifies CASSPWGPGANVLTF.

CDR3 sequence: CASSIEGKPQHF. CDR3 nucleotides: TGTGCCAGTAGTATAGAGGGGAAGCCCCAGCATTTT. The chain couples TRBV19 to TRBJ1-5, with D hard to call. The ends were cut back, 0 bases at V and 8 bases at J, with 5 bases in the middle. Per the germline V gene, CDR1 is LNHDA and CDR2 is SQIVND (reference sequence). The CDR3 runs 12 residues.

This chain uses TRBV7-9 with TRBJ2-1, with 8 positions matching TRBD2. CDR1 and CDR2 from the germline V gene are SEHNR and FQNEAQ (reference sequence). V was pared by 3 bases and J by 8 bases, with 6 bases of the junction left unmatched. The CDR3 consists of 14 residues. The DNA for the CDR3 is TGTGCCAGCAGCTTGAGCGGGAGACTCTATGAGCAGTTCTTC. Its protein is CASSLSGRLYEQFF.

With regard to this clone: This specimen includes other DNA sequences encoding the same CDR3. J is TRBJ2-5 and V is TRBV18, with 10 bases aligning to TRBD1. In germline, CDR1 is KGHSH, CDR2 LQKENI. V was pared by 1 base and J by 2 bases, with 1 base of the junction left unmatched. The CDR3 is 15 amino acids. Here the CDR3 DNA reads TGTGCCAGCTCACCACGGACAGGGGGTCAAGAGACCCAGTACTTC. Translated: CASSPRTGGQETQYF.

The gene calls are TRBV30 and TRBJ1-2, with D uncertain. Germline V CDR1 and CDR2: GTSNPN, SVGIG (reference sequence). The V end lost 2 bases, the J end lost 2 bases, and 6 bases lay between the germline ends. The CDR3 is 12 residues long. This CDR3 reads CAWSPDNYGYTF. The CDR3 bases are TGTGCCTGGAGTCCAGACAACTATGGCTACACCTTC.

In regard to this clone: The same CDR3 arises from other DNA sequences in this sample as well. The genes are TRBV28 and TRBJ2-7; a possible D gene is TRBD2 (5 bases). The germline gives CDR1 MDHEN, CDR2 SYDVKM. With 3 bases removed from V and 4 bases from J, the gap between germline ends came to 10 bases. The length of the CDR3 is 13 residues. The CDR3 sequence is CASSLLAGYEQYF. Here the CDR3 DNA reads TGTGCCAGCAGTTTGCTAGCAGGATACGAGCAGTACTTC.